This section outlines one T cell receptor beta chain sequence together with its context. The Seattle site enrolled patients during active infection and followed them longitudinally. Only in-frame clones appear in the TCRdb table, and some are missing; sequencing was by immunoSEQ multiplex PCR. In the table there are about 230,000 clones, 85% to 90% of which are singletons. There are 15 residues in the CDR3. Germline V gene lookup returns CDR1 LGHDT and CDR2 YNNKEL (reference sequence). The V and J ends lost 3 bases and 2 bases, in that order; junction bases with no gene match: 2. These data come from a study of blood T cell repertoires in COVID-19. Study-wide background: Samples taken during acute and convalescent COVID-19 were collected in the United States, Italy and Spain.

The source material was peripheral blood. The chain joins TRBV3-1 (or the pseudogene TRBV3-2) to TRBJ2-7, with 12 nucleotides matching TRBD2. The clonotype was recovered from a man aged 45-65 years with COVID-19, enrolled during active disease. The CDR3 loop reads CASSQASGGAYEQYF. The CDR3, as DNA: TGTGCCAGCAGCCAGGCTAGCGGGGGGGCCTACGAGCAGTACTTC.